The rows below give T cell receptor beta chains drawn from one sample of a study of cytomegalovirus exposure and HLA in healthy donors. Libraries were prepared by immunoSEQ multiplex PCR; TCRdb keeps only in-frame clonotypes and omits some of them. This table has roughly 300,000 clones, roughly 88% appearing once. Material: PBMCs. Receptors were obtained from a woman between 18 and 29 years old in good health and CMV-seronegative. CDR3s include the opening cysteine and the closing phenylalanine or tryptophan. Fields, in order: J gene, V gene, clone size, D gene, CDR3 DNA, CDR3 protein. D genes are given only for firm matches. Some rows mark clone size as missing; the rest say once, few, many or name a class of expanded clone.

J: TRBJ2-7
V: TRBV5-1
size: NA
D: TRBD2
DNA: TGCGCCAGCAGCTTGTCACTAGCGGGTGGGGCCGGGTCAGACGAGCAGTACTTC
CDR3: CASSLSLAGGAGSDEQYF

J: TRBJ2-6
V: TRBV27
size: NA
D: TRBD2
DNA: TGTGCCAGCAGCTTCGGGGGGGGGACTGGGGCCAACGTCCTGACTTTC
CDR3: CASSFGGGTGANVLTF

J: TRBJ1-4
V: TRBV9
size: NA
D: TRBD1
DNA: TGTGCCAGCAGCGGTAAGGGACAGAGAGATGAAAAACTGTTTTTT
CDR3: CASSGKGQRDEKLFF

J: TRBJ2-2
V: TRBV5-1
size: NA
D: TRBD1
DNA: TGCGCCAGCAGCTGGGGGGACAGGGACGTCACCGGGGAGCTGTTTTTT
CDR3: CASSWGDRDVTGELFF

J: TRBJ2-5
V: TRBV29-1
size: once
D: TRBD1
DNA: TGCAGCGTTGCCGGGAGACAGGGGAGAGGAGAGACCCAGTACTTC
CDR3: CSVAGRQGRGETQYF

J: TRBJ2-7
V: TRBV19
size: once
D: TRBD2
DNA: TGTGCCAGTAGTGGCCATCCAGCGGGAGGTTTGTACGAGCAGTACTTC
CDR3: CASSGHPAGGLYEQYF

J: TRBJ2-7
V: TRBV10-3
size: NA
D: TRBD1
DNA: TGTGCCATCAGTGGGTTCCAAGGACAGGGTTACGAGCAGTACTTC
CDR3: CAISGFQGQGYEQYF

J: TRBJ2-7
V: TRBV7-2
size: NA
D: TRBD2
DNA: TGTGCCAGCCGGGTAGCGGGCGGCTACGAGCAGTACTTC
CDR3: CASRVAGGYEQYF

J: TRBJ2-5
V: TRBV28
size: once
D: NA
DNA: TGTGCCAGCACCGCCCGACGGTCAGGGACCCAGTACTTC
CDR3: CASTARRSGTQYF

J: TRBJ2-7
V: TRBV27
size: NA
D: NA
DNA: TGTGCCAGCAGCTTGGAGGGCTACGAGCAGTACTTC
CDR3: CASSLEGYEQYF

J: TRBJ1-5
V: TRBV7-8
size: NA
D: NA
DNA: TGTGCCAGCAGCTTACGGGACATGATCGGTCAGCCCCAGCATTTT
CDR3: CASSLRDMIGQPQHF

J: TRBJ2-5
V: TRBV29-1
size: NA
D: NA
DNA: TGCAGCGTTGGAGGTGAGACCCAGTACTTC
CDR3: CSVGGETQYF

J: TRBJ2-7
V: TRBV11-2
size: NA
D: NA
DNA: TGTGCCAGCAGCTTAGATTTTACTATTCTCGAGCAGTACTTC
CDR3: CASSLDFTILEQYF

J: TRBJ2-5
V: TRBV9
size: NA
D: TRBD1
DNA: TGTGCCAGCAGCGTAAACCCGGGACAGGGGGCACAGGCCCAGTACTTC
CDR3: CASSVNPGQGAQAQYF

J: TRBJ2-2
V: TRBV10-2
size: NA
D: NA
DNA: TGCGCCAGCAGTGGAGGTGCCGGGGAGCTGTTTTTT
CDR3: CASSGGAGELFF

J: TRBJ2-7
V: TRBV29-1
size: NA
D: NA
DNA: TGCAGCGTCGGTGTCGGGACACTTACCTACGAGCAGTACTTC
CDR3: CSVGVGTLTYEQYF

J: TRBJ1-5
V: TRBV28
size: NA
D: TRBD1
DNA: TGTGCCAGCAGTTTGCAGACAGGGGCCAATCAGCCCCAGCATTTT
CDR3: CASSLQTGANQPQHF

J: TRBJ1-2
V: TRBV7-9
size: NA
D: NA
DNA: TGTGCCAGCAGCCCTGCCAGGCAGGGAAATTACTATTTTGGCTACACCTTC
CDR3: CASSPARQGNYYFGYTF

J: TRBJ2-7
V: TRBV7-2
size: once
D: TRBD2
DNA: TGTGCCAGCAGCCAAGGGACTAGCGGTTACGAGCAGTACTTC
CDR3: CASSQGTSGYEQYF